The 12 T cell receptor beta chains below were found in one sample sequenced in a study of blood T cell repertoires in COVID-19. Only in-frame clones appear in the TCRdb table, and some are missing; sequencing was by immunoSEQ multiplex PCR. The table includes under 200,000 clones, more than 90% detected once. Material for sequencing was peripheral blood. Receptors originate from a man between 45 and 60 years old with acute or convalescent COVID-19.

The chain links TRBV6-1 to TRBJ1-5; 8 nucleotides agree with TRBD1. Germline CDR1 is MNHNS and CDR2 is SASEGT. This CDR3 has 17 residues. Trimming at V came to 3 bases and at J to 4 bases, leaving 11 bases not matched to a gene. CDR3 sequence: CASSDASLDRENQPQHF. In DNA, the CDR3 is TGTGCCAGCAGTGACGCAAGCCTGGACAGGGAGAATCAGCCCCAGCATTTT.

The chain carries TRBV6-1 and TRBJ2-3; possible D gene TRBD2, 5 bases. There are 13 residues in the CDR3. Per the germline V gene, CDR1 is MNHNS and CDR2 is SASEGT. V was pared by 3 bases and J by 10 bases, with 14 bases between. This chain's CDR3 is CASSDSLLGAQYF. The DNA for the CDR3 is TGTGCCAGCAGTGATAGTCTCCTGGGAGCGCAGTATTTT.

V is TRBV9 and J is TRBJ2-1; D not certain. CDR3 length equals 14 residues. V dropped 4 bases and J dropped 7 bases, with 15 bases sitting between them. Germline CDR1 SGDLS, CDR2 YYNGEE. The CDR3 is CASSPPSYWNEQFF. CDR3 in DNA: TGTGCCAGCAGCCCTCCTTCGTACTGGAATGAGCAGTTCTTC.

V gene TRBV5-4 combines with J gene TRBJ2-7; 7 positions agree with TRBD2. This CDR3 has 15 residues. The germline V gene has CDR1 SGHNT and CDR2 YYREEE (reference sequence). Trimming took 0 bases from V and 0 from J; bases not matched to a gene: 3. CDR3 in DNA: TGTGCCAGCAGCTTGGGGGGGAGGGGCTCCTACGAGCAGTACGTC. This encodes CASSLGGRGSYEQYV.

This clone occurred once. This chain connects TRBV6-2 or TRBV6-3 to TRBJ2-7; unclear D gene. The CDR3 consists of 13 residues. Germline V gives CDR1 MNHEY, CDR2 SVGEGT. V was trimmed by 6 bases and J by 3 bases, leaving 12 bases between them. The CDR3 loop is CASSRDSVYEQYF. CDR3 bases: TGTGCCAGCAGCCGAGATTCGGTCTACGAGCAGTACTTC.

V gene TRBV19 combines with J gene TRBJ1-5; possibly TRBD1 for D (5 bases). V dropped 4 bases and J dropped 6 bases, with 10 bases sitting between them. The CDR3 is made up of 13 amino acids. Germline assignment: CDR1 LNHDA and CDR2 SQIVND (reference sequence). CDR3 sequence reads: CASSTGKRQPQHF. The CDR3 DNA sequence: TGTGCCAGTAGTACAGGGAAACGTCAGCCCCAGCATTTT.

The CDR3 coding sequence is TGTGCCAGCAGCTTAACAGGGGTCACCTACGAGCAGTACTTC. Amino acids: CASSLTGVTYEQYF. This chain uses TRBV11-2 with TRBJ2-7; 7 positions match TRBD1. This CDR3 comprises 14 residues. Germline V lookup: CDR1 SGHAT, CDR2 FQNNGV. The J segment lost 2 bases and the V segment lost 2 bases, leaving 3 bases of the junction unmatched. Filled out from reference TRBV11-2 and TRBJ2-7, the complete variable domain reads EAGVAQSPRYKIIEKRQSVAFWCNPISGHATLYWYQQILGQGPKLLIQFQNNGVVDDSQLPKDRFSAERLKGVDSTLKIQPAKLEDSAVYLCASSLTGVTYEQYFGPGTRLTVT.

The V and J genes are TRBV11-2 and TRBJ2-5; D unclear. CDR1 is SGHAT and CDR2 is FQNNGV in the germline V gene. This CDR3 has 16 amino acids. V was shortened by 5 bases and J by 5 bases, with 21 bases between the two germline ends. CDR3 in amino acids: CASSTLKNIAGETQYF. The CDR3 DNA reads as TGTGCCAGCAGCACACTAAAAAACATCGCTGGGGAGACCCAGTACTTC.

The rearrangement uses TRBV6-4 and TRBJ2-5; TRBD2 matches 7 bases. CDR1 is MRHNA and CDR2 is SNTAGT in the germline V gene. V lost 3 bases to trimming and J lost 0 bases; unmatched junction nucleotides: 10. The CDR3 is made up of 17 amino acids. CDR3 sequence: CASSDPGPAGNQETQYF. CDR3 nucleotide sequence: TGTGCCAGCAGTGATCCCGGGCCAGCGGGGAACCAAGAGACCCAGTACTTC.

CDR3 in DNA: TGTGCCAGCAGTTACTCGAACAGCTACACCGGGGAGCTGTTTTTT. Encoded protein: CASSYSNSYTGELFF. The V and J genes are TRBV6-5 and TRBJ2-2; D uncertain. This CDR3 spans 15 amino acids. CDR1 is MNHEY and CDR2 is SVGAGI in the germline V gene. Trimming stripped 0 bases from V and 3 bases from J, with 8 bases between.

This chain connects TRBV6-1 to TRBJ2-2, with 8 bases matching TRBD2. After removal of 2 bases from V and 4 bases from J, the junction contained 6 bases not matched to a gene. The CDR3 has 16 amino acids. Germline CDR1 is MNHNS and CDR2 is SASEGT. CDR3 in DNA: TGTGCCAGCAGTGAAAGCCGCGGGAGGATCACCGGGGAGCTGTTTTTT. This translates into CASSESRGRITGELFF.

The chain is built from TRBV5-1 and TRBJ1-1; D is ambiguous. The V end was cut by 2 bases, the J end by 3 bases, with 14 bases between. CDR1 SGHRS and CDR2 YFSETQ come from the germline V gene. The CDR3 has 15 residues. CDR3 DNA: TGCGCCAGCAGCTTTTCTGGGCGGAGGGACACTGAAGCTTTCTTT. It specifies CASSFSGRRDTEAFF.